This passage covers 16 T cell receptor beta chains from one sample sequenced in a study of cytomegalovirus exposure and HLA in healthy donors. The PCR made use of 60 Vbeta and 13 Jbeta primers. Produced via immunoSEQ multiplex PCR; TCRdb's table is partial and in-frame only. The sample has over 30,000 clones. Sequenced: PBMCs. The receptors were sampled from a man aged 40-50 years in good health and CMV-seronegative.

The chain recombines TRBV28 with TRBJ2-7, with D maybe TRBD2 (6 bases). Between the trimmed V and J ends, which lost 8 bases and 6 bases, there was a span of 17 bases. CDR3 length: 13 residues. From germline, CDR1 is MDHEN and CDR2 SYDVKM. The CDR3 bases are TGTGCCAGCGGGGAGGCCGAGCGGTTCGAGCAGTACTTC. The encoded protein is CASGEAERFEQYF.

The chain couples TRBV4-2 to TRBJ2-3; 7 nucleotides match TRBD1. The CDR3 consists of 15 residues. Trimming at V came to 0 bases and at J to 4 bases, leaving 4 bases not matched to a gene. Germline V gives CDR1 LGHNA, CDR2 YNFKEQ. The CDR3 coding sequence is TGTGCCAGCAGCCAAGAGACGGGACAGTCAGATACGCAGTATTTT. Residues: CASSQETGQSDTQYF.

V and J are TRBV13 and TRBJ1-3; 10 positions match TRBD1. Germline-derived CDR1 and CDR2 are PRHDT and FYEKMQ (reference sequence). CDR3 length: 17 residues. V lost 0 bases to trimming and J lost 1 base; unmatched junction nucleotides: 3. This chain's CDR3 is CASSLGRDRGSGNTIYF. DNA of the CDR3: TGTGCCAGCAGCTTAGGACGGGACAGGGGTTCTGGAAACACCATATATTTT.

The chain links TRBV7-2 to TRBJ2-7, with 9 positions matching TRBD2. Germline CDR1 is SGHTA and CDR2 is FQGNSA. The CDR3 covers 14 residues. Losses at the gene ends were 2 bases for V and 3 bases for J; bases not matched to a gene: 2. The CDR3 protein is CASSLLAGYYEQYF. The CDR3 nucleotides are TGTGCCAGCAGCTTACTAGCGGGATACTACGAGCAGTACTTC.

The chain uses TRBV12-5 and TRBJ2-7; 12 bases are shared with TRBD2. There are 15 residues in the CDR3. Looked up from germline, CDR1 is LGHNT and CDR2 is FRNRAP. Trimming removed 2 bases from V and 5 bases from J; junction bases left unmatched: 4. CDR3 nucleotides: TGTGCTAGTGGTTTGCCGACTAGCGGGAGCAACGAGCAGTACTTC. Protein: CASGLPTSGSNEQYF. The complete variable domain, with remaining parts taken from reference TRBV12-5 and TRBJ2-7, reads DARVTQTPRHKVTEMGQEVTMRCQPILGHNTVFWYRQTMMQGLELLAYFRNRAPLDDSGMPKDRFSAEMPDATLATLKIQPSEPRDSAVYFCASGLPTSGSNEQYFGPGTRLTVT.

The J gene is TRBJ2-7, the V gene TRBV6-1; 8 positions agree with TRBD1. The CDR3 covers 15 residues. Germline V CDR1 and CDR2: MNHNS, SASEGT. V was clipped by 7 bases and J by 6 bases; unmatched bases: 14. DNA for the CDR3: TGTGCCAGCATCCATCAGGGGCAGGGGGCGTCCGAGCAGTACTTC. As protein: CASIHQGQGASEQYF.

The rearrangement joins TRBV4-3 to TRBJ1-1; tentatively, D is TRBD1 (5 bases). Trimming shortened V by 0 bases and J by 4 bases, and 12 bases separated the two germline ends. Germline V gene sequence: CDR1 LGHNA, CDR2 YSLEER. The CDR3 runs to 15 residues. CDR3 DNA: TGCGCCAGCAGCCAAGATTCGAGACAGCCCACTGAAGCTTTCTTT. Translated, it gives CASSQDSRQPTEAFF.

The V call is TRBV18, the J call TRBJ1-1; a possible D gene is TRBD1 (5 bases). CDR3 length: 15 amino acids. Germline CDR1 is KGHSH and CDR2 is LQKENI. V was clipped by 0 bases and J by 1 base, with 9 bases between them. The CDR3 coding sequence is TGTGCCAGCTCACCACCGCAGGGCGGGAACACTGAAGCTTTCTTT. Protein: CASSPPQGGNTEAFF.

This chain's CDR3 is CASGAGGVLTF. The CDR3 nucleotides are TGTGCCAGCGGTGCCGGGGGCGTCCTGACTTTC. This chain connects TRBV7-3 to TRBJ2-6, with D possibly matching TRBD2 (6 bases). The CDR3 is 11 amino acids. V lost 8 bases and J 12 bases, leaving 11 bases between the germline ends. The germline CDR1 and CDR2 sequences are SGHTA and FQGTGA.

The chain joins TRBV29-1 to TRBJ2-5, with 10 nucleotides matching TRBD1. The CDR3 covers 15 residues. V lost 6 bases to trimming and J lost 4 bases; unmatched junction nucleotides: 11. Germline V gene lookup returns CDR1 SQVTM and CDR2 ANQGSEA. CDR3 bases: TGCAGCGTCGCCGGAGGGACAGGGGTTTCAGAGACCCAGTACTTC. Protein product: CSVAGGTGVSETQYF.

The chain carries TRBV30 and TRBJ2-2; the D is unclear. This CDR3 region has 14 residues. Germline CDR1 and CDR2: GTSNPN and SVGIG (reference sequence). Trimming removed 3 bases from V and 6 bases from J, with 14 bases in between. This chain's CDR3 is CAWSETSIAGELFF. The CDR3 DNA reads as TGTGCCTGGAGCGAAACGAGTATCGCCGGGGAGCTGTTTTTT.

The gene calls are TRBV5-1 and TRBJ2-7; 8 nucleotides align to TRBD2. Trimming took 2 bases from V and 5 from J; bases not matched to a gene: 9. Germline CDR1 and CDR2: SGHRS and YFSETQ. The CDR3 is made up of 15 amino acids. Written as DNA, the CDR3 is TGCGCCAGCAGCTTAAACTACGCGGGAGGCCACGAGCAGTACTTC. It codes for CASSLNYAGGHEQYF.

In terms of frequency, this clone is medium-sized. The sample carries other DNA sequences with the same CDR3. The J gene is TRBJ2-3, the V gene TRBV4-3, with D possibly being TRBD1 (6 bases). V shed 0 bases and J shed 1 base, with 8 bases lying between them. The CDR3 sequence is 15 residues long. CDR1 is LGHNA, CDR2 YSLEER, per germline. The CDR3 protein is CASSQDRGGTDTQYF. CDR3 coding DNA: TGCGCCAGCAGCCAAGACAGGGGAGGCACAGATACGCAGTATTTT.

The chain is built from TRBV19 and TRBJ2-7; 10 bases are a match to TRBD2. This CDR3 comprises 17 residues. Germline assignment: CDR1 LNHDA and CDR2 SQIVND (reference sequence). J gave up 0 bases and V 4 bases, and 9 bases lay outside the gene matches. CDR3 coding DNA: TGTGCCAGTAGTAAGAGCGGGAGGGCTGTGAGCTCCTACGAGCAGTACTTC. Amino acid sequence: CASSKSGRAVSSYEQYF.

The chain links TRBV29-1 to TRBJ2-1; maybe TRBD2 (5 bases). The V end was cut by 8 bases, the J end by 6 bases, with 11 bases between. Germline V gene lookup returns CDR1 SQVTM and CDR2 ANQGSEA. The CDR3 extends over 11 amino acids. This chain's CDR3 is CSSPEGNEQFF. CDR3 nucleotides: TGCAGCAGCCCAGAGGGCAATGAGCAGTTCTTC.

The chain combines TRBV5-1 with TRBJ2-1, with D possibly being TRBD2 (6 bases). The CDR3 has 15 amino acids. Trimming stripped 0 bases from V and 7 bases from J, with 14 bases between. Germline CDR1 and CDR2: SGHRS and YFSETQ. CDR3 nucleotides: TGCGCCAGCAGCTTGGGGGACTGGAGCTTTAATGAGCAGTTCTTC. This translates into CASSLGDWSFNEQFF.